The rows below give T cell receptor beta chains drawn from one sample of a study of cytomegalovirus exposure and HLA in healthy donors. Measured with immunoSEQ multiplex PCR; TCRdb has only the in-frame clones, and not every one. The table shows more than 250,000 clones, with roughly 85% occurring only once. Sequenced sample: PBMCs. Receptors were obtained from a woman in her late teens or twenties in good health and CMV-seronegative. Each CDR3 is given without its conserved first and last residue. Only some rows state a clone size, as once, few, many or a class for expanded clones.

cdr3_aa	clone_size	j_call	v_call
ASSPSRGSEKLF	NA	TRBJ1-4	TRBV6-5
ASSLGGLVDEQY	NA	TRBJ2-7	TRBV28
ASSPRGTGSEYGYT	NA	TRBJ1-2	TRBV19
ASRRLAPTDTQY	NA	TRBJ2-3	TRBV6-1
ASSLAVASYEQY	NA	TRBJ2-7	TRBV5-6
ASSFDPKDTGYT	NA	TRBJ1-2	TRBV11-1
ASSIARQENTGELF	NA	TRBJ2-2	TRBV19
ASSHDRGRFEIQY	NA	TRBJ2-4	TRBV18
ASSLGGTGSYEQY	NA	TRBJ2-7	TRBV11-2
ASERDVYGYT	NA	TRBJ1-2	TRBV28
ASSFSQVMNEQF	NA	TRBJ2-1	TRBV7-2
ASSTGSLAGDNEQF	NA	TRBJ2-1	TRBV19
ASSLNGLSGEQY	once	TRBJ2-7	TRBV11-2
SVVLLAGGEQY	NA	TRBJ2-7	TRBV29-1
ASSRGTVYVSGTEAF	NA	TRBJ1-1	TRBV4-1
ASSAQSSDGANVLT	once	TRBJ2-6	TRBV25-1
ASSLAERGNEQF	NA	TRBJ2-1	TRBV5-6
ASSSGGEGVRNEQF	NA	TRBJ2-1	TRBV6-5
ASSYTTGTHGYT	NA	TRBJ1-2	TRBV6-6
ASSPADSYEQY	NA	TRBJ2-7	TRBV27
ASSATSGRDTQY	NA	TRBJ2-3	TRBV9
ASRVLGQGSTGELF	NA	TRBJ2-2	TRBV10-2
ASSLGQNTGELF	NA	TRBJ2-2	TRBV7-7
ASSSGGTTEQY	NA	TRBJ2-7	TRBV28
ASKGISGQVAGYT	few	TRBJ1-2	TRBV5-1
ASKKRTPLDEQY	NA	TRBJ2-7	TRBV10-1
ASSQDPGLAANNEQF	once	TRBJ2-1	TRBV4-3
ASSEGTNPYEQY	few	TRBJ2-7	TRBV6-4
ASSYRTSGVDEQF	NA	TRBJ2-1	TRBV7-6
ASSQDPGQGSDTQY	NA	TRBJ2-3	TRBV4-3
ASSAVAGEGETQY	NA	TRBJ2-5	TRBV9
ASHGGLSGNTIY	NA	TRBJ1-3	TRBV28
ASTSWASGGSGHNEQF	NA	TRBJ2-1	TRBV2
ASRDRAEVEAF	NA	TRBJ1-1	TRBV19
ASTTTSSYEQY	NA	TRBJ2-7	TRBV6-1
ASSLGLAGGPGETQY	NA	TRBJ2-5	TRBV5-1
ASSPGTGGWEQY	NA	TRBJ2-7	TRBV27
ASSSNYGYT	few	TRBJ1-2	TRBV27
ASSQGLAGRSETQY	few	TRBJ2-5	TRBV4-3
SVERELATYNEQF	NA	TRBJ2-1	TRBV29-1
ASSPPKKRESVDTQY	NA	TRBJ2-3	TRBV18
ASSTGLAGLQY	NA	TRBJ2-3	TRBV11-3
ASSYGQALPSYT	NA	TRBJ1-2	TRBV6-5
SASLADEQY	NA	TRBJ2-7	TRBV20-1
ASSLAGGPYNEQF	NA	TRBJ2-1	TRBV7-6
ASSSQGAANEKLF	NA	TRBJ1-4	TRBV5-4
ASRVAVEAGELF	NA	TRBJ2-2	TRBV27
ASNSGTANTGELF	NA	TRBJ2-2	TRBV19
ASSYLHERTGLY	once	TRBJ2-7	TRBV6-5
ASSRSGTGGHNEQF	NA	TRBJ2-1	TRBV18
ASSLQGALNEQY	NA	TRBJ2-7	TRBV5-1
ASSPYQPQH	NA	TRBJ1-5	TRBV5-6
SVHSSTEAF	NA	TRBJ1-1	TRBV29-1
ASSRQGAETQY	NA	TRBJ2-5	TRBV19
ASSFRTKETQY	NA	TRBJ2-5	TRBV6-5